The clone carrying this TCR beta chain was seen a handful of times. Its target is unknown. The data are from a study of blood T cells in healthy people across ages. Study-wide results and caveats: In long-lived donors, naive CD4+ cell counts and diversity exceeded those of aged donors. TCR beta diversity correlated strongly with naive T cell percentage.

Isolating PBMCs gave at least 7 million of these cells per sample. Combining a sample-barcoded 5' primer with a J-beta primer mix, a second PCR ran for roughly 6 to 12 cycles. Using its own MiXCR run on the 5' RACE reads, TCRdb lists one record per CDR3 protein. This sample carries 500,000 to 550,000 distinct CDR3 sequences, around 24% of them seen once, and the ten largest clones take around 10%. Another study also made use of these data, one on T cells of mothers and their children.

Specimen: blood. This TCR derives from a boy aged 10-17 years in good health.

Written as DNA, the CDR3 is TGTGCCAGCAGTTTCGGGGGACTAGCGGGAGCGCGGGGGACCCAGTACTTC. It is translated as CASSFGGLAGARGTQYF. The V gene is TRBV12-3 or TRBV12-4, the J gene TRBJ2-5, with 14 bases aligning to TRBD2. After removal of 3 bases from V and 7 bases from J, the junction contained 10 bases not matched to a gene. CDR3 length: 17 residues.